This T cell receptor (beta chain) was obtained from a study of blood T cells in healthy people across ages. Regarding the study as a whole: Strongly correlated with naive T cell percentage was TCR beta diversity. The unknown donor CMV status may have confounded expanded clonotype changes.

Regarding this clonotype: The antigen is not known.

Through a sample-barcoded 5' primer and a J-beta primer mix, a second PCR was run for about 6 to 11 cycles. TCRdb redid the calling of the 5' RACE reads with MiXCR, one entry per CDR3 protein. The table has about a million distinct CDR3 sequences, more than 30% seen once. V was shortened by 0 bases and J by 1 base, with 9 bases between the two germline ends. Germline V gene sequence: CDR1 GTSNPN, CDR2 SVGIG (reference sequence). The CDR3 is 14 amino acids. Each sample used at least 7 million PBMCs. This sequence was found in a young man in good health. Sequences were obtained from blood. The V and J genes are TRBV30 and TRBJ1-1; D remains ambiguous. The CDR3 nucleotides read TGTGCCTGGAGTGTCCTGGCAGCGAACACTGAAGCTTTCTTT. Translation gives CAWSVLAANTEAFF.